Here is one T cell receptor (beta chain) with its context. The target of this receptor is not known. There are no base qualities to consult, and no much larger clone falls within one base. RNA was extracted using the RNeasy kit, and about 0.5 to 1 microgram was reverse transcribed with random hexamers. TCR beta CDR3 regions were amplified with the immunoSEQ multiplex PCR assay covering 54 Vbeta and 13 Jbeta segments. PCR amplification bias was corrected using a synthetic template baseline for primer optimization and computational correction. From the authors' description of their analysis: Reads were annotated to V, D and J genes according to IMGT and were analyzed with immunoSEQ Analyzer, with only productive sequences retained. Clonality was computed as one minus Shannon entropy normalized by log2 of the number of productive unique sequences. Public and private clones were assessed among the 100 most prevalent clones of each patient and control. Clones were defined as Susac-specific if absent from the healthy and MS cohorts, from around 1,000 published viral clones and from other ImmuneACCESS disease sequences. Starting from the raw public reads, TCRdb applied fastp trimming at Q25, assembled clones with MiXCR and retained in-frame beta chains. Here each entry gathers all rows of one CDR3 protein and keeps the most common genes and DNA. TCRdb, rather than the study authors, made the V and J calls. The sample includes under 70,000 distinct CDR3 sequences, with around 95% observed a single time. Of the sample, 0.75% falls within the top ten clones.

The CDR3 starts with the cysteine, ends with the phenylalanine, and has 13 residues. The sequence is cut down to CDR3 DNA, 39 bases in frame from base 1. V lost 7 bases and J lost 4 bases; the stretch between them is 13 bases long. CDR1 and CDR2, per the germline V gene, are ENHRY and SYGVKD. High-throughput TCR beta sequencing profiled peripheral blood CD8+ and CD4+ T cells from healthy donors, Susac syndrome patients and multiple sclerosis patients. Susac syndrome patients met recently defined diagnostic criteria for definite or probable disease. Bulk CD8+ and CD4+ T cells were purified by magnetic negative isolation, whereas CD8+ TEMRA cells were enriched by FACS. Blood was collected in EDTA tubes and processed within 24 hours, with PBMCs isolated through density gradient centrifugation. PBMCs intended for TCR sequencing were cryopreserved in liquid nitrogen and were subsequently thawed in a 37 degrees C water bath. The sorted or isolated CD4+, CD8+ and CD8+ TEMRA cells reached a purity of at least 90%.

This entry is derived from a study of CD8 T cells in Susac syndrome (dated by TCRdb to the late 2010s). In terms of the full investigation: Of the Susac syndrome patients who were sequenced, about six had clinically active disease and fewer than ten were in clinical remission. Susac syndrome patients were therapy-naive, on corticosteroids (some also receiving IVIg), or on IVIg alone at blood withdrawal. Whether CD8+ T cell activation and differentiation in Susac syndrome was antigen driven was tested using repertoire sequencing. CD8+ T cell repertoire clonality was compared between approximately 12 healthy donors, approximately 14 Susac syndrome patients and 15 or so multiple sclerosis patients.

What the study reported, not specific to this receptor: The number of individuals in the TCR sequencing and HLA analysis was recognized as being relatively small. Susac syndrome CD8+ repertoires showed clonal expansion, highest in CD8+ TEMRA cells and greater in clinically active than remitting patients. Looking at Susac-specific public clones, the researchers identified roughly 17 in the total CD8+ repertoire and five in the CD8+ TEMRA repertoire.

Sequenced sample: CD8+ T cells from PBMCs. The TCR originated in a human donor with Susac syndrome. The chain was built from TRBV10-3 and TRBJ1-2; the D gene is perhaps TRBD1, on 6 matching bases. The CDR3 here reads CAINPGDPYGYTF. The DNA sequence is TGTGCCATCAACCCAGGGGATCCCTATGGCTACACCTTC.